This T cell receptor (beta chain) came from a study of T-cell memory formation after mild COVID-19. Broader study findings: Within pre-infection memory, some responding clones were found, suggesting cross-reactive memory joined.

Comments on this clonotype: Antigen specificity is unknown.

V dropped 5 bases and J dropped 4; count of bases not matched to a gene: 9. CDR3 size: 15 residues. Germline loops: CDR1 SEHNR, CDR2 FQNEAQ (reference sequence). TCRdb re-derived calls from the 5' RACE reads in MiXCR, one entry per CDR3 protein. Seen here are 200,000 to 300,000 distinct CDR3 sequences, roughly a sixth observed once, and the top ten hold roughly a fifth. This TCR derives from a young man who had mild COVID-19 (a few samples of this study predate the infection). Cell type and time point are not known. Sequencing was carried out using PBMCs or a T cell subset sorted from them (not recorded which). The rearrangement uses TRBV7-9 and TRBJ1-1; 8 bases agree with TRBD1. CDR3 nucleotides: TGTGCCAGCAGCCTTCCGACAGGGGTCGTCACTGAAGCTTTCTTT. This encodes CASSLPTGVVTEAFF.